These 21 T cell receptor beta chains came from one sample sequenced in a study of ipilimumab plus nivolumab after autologous stem cell transplantation. The table came from immunoSEQ multiplex PCR; TCRdb's copy has only in-frame clones and leaves some out. The repertoire holds about 10,000 clones, with around 73% as singletons. The sequencing here drew on PBMCs, taken in a trial of ipilimumab plus nivolumab as post-transplant consolidation. These receptors were taken from a male donor with diffuse large B-cell lymphoma.

The chain carries TRBV25-1 and TRBJ2-5, with D possibly being TRBD1 or TRBD2 (5 bases each). The CDR3 totals 14 residues. Germline values: CDR1 MGHDK, CDR2 SYGVNS. Trimming cost V 10 bases and J 5 bases, with 20 bases left between them. The CDR3 loop reads CATIPGRSLETQYF. The CDR3 DNA reads as TGTGCCACCATTCCGGGGCGGTCCCTGGAGACCCAGTACTTC.

The gene calls are TRBV5-6 and TRBJ2-4; D is perhaps TRBD1 (6 bases). The CDR3 is 14 amino acids. Between the trimmed V and J ends, which lost 4 bases and 5 bases, there was a span of 13 bases. Germline V gene lookup returns CDR1 SGHDT and CDR2 YYEEEE. DNA of the CDR3: TGTGCCAGCAGCGAACAGGGTAGCCAAAACATTCAGTACTTC. It is translated as CASSEQGSQNIQYF.

The chain joins TRBV19 to TRBJ1-1; possibly TRBD1 for D (5 bases). V lost 7 bases and J lost 1, with 13 bases in between. CDR1 and CDR2 from the germline V gene are LNHDA and SQIVND (reference sequence). This CDR3 is 14 amino acids long. The CDR3, as DNA: TGTGCCAGTAACCTAGGGGTCGGGAACACTGAAGCTTTCTTT. Protein: CASNLGVGNTEAFF.

V usage is TRBV29-1 and J usage is TRBJ2-3; the match to TRBD1 covers 7 bases. The CDR3 totals 16 residues. J gave up 4 bases and V 6 bases, and 16 bases lay outside the gene matches. The germline gives CDR1 SQVTM, CDR2 ANQGSEA. Here the CDR3 DNA reads TGCAGCGTCCAAACTCAAAAGGGACAGCGGCCAGATACGCAGTATTTT. Its protein product is CSVQTQKGQRPDTQYF.

The chain joins TRBV6-1 to TRBJ1-3; tentative D call: TRBD1 (6 bases). This CDR3 is 16 amino acids long. Germline V gives CDR1 MNHNS, CDR2 SASEGT. V gave up 2 bases and J gave up 4 bases, with 15 bases separating them. CDR3 in amino acids: CASSELYKGDGNTIYF. Written as DNA, the CDR3 is TGTGCCAGCAGTGAACTATACAAGGGGGACGGAAACACCATATATTTT.

The V gene is TRBV5-1, the J gene TRBJ1-1; perhaps TRBD1 as D (5 bases). The V gene lost 2 bases and the J gene lost 4 bases, with 12 bases spanning the gap. The CDR3 loop spans 14 amino acids. Looked up from germline, CDR1 is SGHRS and CDR2 is YFSETQ. CDR3 DNA sequence: TGCGCCAGCAGCTTCTACCGGGGGGGCACTGAAGCTTTCTTT. It translates to CASSFYRGGTEAFF.

This clone has only one observation. An end of the junction differs from the germline gene, which may be a read error. This chain uses TRBV2 with TRBJ2-7, with D uncertain. CDR1 SNHLY and CDR2 FYNNEI come from the germline V gene. The CDR3 totals 11 residues. The CDR3 reads CASRGSSEQYF. CDR3 in DNA: TGTGCCAGCAGGGGATCCTCCGAGCAGTACTTC.

V and J are TRBV29-1 and TRBJ2-3, with 8 nucleotides matching TRBD2. This CDR3 region has 13 residues. The V and J ends lost 4 bases and 2 bases, in that order; junction bases with no gene match: 2. Germline loops: CDR1 SQVTM, CDR2 ANQGSEA. The CDR3: CSVGLATTDTQYF. DNA for the CDR3: TGCAGCGTTGGACTAGCGACCACAGATACGCAGTATTTT.

V usage is TRBV28 and J usage is TRBJ1-5; D gene uncertain. CDR1 is MDHEN, CDR2 SYDVKM, per germline. V was trimmed by 8 bases and J by 4 bases, leaving 18 bases between them. The CDR3 length is 15 residues. The CDR3 protein is CASLRTGGRNQPQHF. The CDR3 region has the DNA TGTGCCAGCTTACGGACGGGTGGGAGGAATCAGCCCCAGCATTTT.

This clone has only a few counts. This chain joins TRBV10-3 and TRBJ2-2; 7 bases line up with TRBD2. This CDR3 is built from 15 residues. Germline V gives CDR1 ENHRY, CDR2 SYGVKD. Losses at the gene ends were 8 bases for V and 1 base for J; bases not matched to a gene: 7. CDR3 sequence: CAIESGNQNTGELFF. The CDR3 DNA follows: TGTGCCATCGAAAGCGGGAATCAGAACACCGGGGAGCTGTTTTTT.

The J gene is TRBJ1-1, the V gene TRBV13, with 11 bases lining up with TRBD1. The V segment lost 1 base and the J segment 5 bases; nucleotides outside the gene matches: 9. CDR3 length: 17 residues. The germline gives CDR1 PRHDT, CDR2 FYEKMQ (reference sequence). Here the CDR3 reads CASSLARDRGFWTEAFF. CDR3 nucleotide sequence: TGTGCCAGCAGCTTAGCCCGGGACAGGGGGTTCTGGACTGAAGCTTTCTTT.

The chain couples TRBV5-1 to TRBJ1-4; TRBD1 is a possible D gene (6 bases). With 7 bases removed from V and 10 bases from J, the gap between germline ends came to 11 bases. The CDR3 runs 11 residues. Germline V gene sequence: CDR1 SGHRS, CDR2 YFSETQ. Here the CDR3 reads CASSEGGKLFF. CDR3 nucleotide sequence: TGCGCCAGCTCGGAAGGGGGAAAACTGTTTTTT.

This clone came up a few times. The chain links TRBV9 to TRBJ2-5; tentative D call: TRBD1 (5 bases). The CDR3 is 13 residues long. The germline gives CDR1 SGDLS, CDR2 YYNGEE. The V and J ends lost 4 bases and 5 bases respectively, with 12 bases between them. The CDR3 protein is CASSQAGSETQYF. The CDR3 coding sequence is TGTGCCAGCAGCCAGGCAGGGTCCGAGACCCAGTACTTC.

This clone occurred a few times. The chain's CDR3 is CAWSTGAFAEAFF. CDR3 bases: TGTGCCTGGTCAACAGGGGCCTTTGCTGAAGCTTTCTTT. The V and J genes are TRBV30 and TRBJ1-1; 7 bases are a match to TRBD1. This CDR3 contains 13 residues. Germline-derived CDR1 and CDR2 are GTSNPN and SVGIG (reference sequence). Germline trimming cut 5 bases from V and 6 bases from J; bases unmatched to any gene: 9.

The chain links TRBV6-1 to TRBJ2-7, with D possibly being TRBD1 or TRBD2 (5 bases each). The V gene's germline CDR1 is MNHNS and CDR2 SASEGT. V was shortened by 6 bases and J by 4 bases, with 19 bases between the two germline ends. The CDR3 is 15 residues long. CDR3 sequence: CASSDLGTGPYEQYF. The CDR3 bases are TGTGCCAGCAGCGATTTGGGGACGGGACCTTACGAGCAGTACTTC.

As for this clone: A junction end diverges from the germline sequence, so it may reflect a read error. The chain uses TRBV4-3 and TRBJ1-1, with D hard to call. The CDR3 consists of 14 residues. Germline V gene sequence: CDR1 LGHNA, CDR2 YSLEER. The CDR3 DNA reads TGCGCCAGCAGCAAAGACCCGGCGTTGGGAATCGCTTTCTTT. Protein sequence: CASSKDPALGIAFF.

This clone was picked up a small number of times. V and J are TRBV27 and TRBJ1-1; 8 bases line up with TRBD1. V shed 8 bases and J 2 bases; nucleotides not matched to a gene: 7. Germline V gene lookup returns CDR1 MNHEY and CDR2 SMNVEV (reference sequence). The CDR3 extends over 14 amino acids. CDR3 sequence: CASSWTGLNTEAFF. DNA for the CDR3: TGTGCCAGCTCCTGGACAGGGCTAAACACTGAAGCTTTCTTT.

The rearrangement joins TRBV7-2 to TRBJ2-5; D might be TRBD1 (6 bases). The assigned J gene may be wrong: the sequence end matches TRBJ2-7 better. Germline V lookup: CDR1 SGHTA, CDR2 FQGNSA. The CDR3 has 14 residues. CDR3 nucleotides: TGTGCCAGCAGCTGGGACACCTCAACCTACGAGCAGTACTTC. This gives the protein CASSWDTSTYEQYF.

The chain carries TRBV30 and TRBJ2-3; 9 nucleotides align to TRBD2. Per the germline V gene, CDR1 is GTSNPN and CDR2 is SVGIG (reference sequence). The CDR3 sequence is 15 residues long. After removal of 1 base from V and 6 bases from J, the junction contained 8 bases not matched to a gene. The CDR3 DNA reads as TGTGCCTGGAGTGGCGGCGGGGGGGCGGGGGATACGCAGTATTTT. This translates into CAWSGGGGAGDTQYF.

The chain combines TRBV5-1 with TRBJ2-5; 10 bases map to TRBD2. After removal of 0 bases from V and 2 bases from J, the junction contained 4 bases not matched to a gene. Germline CDR1 reads SGHRS; CDR2 reads YFSETQ. The CDR3 has 16 amino acids. CDR3 DNA: TGCGCCAGCAGCTTGGGTAGCGGGGGGAGACAAGAGACCCAGTACTTC. Amino acid sequence: CASSLGSGGRQETQYF. The entire variable domain, with the rest obtained from reference TRBV5-1 and TRBJ2-5, is as follows: KAGVTQTPRYLIKTRGQQVTLSCSPISGHRSVSWYQQTPGQGLQFLFEYFSETQRNKGNFPGRFSGRQFSNSRSEMNVSTLELGDSALYLCASSLGSGGRQETQYFGPGTRLLVL.

The CDR3 loop is CASSPEGISYNEQFF. CDR3 nucleotides: TGTGCCAGCAGCCCCGAGGGGATCTCCTACAATGAGCAGTTCTTC. The rearrangement links TRBV5-5 to TRBJ2-1; D may correspond to TRBD1 or TRBD2 (5 bases each). Germline CDR1 is SGHKS and CDR2 is YYEKEE (reference sequence). The CDR3 loop spans 15 amino acids. Trimming left V 4 bases short and J 0 bases short, with 11 bases between.